The TCR beta chain described here comes from a study of T-cell memory formation after mild COVID-19. Across the whole study: There were largely donor-specific TCR clusters. The study's findings and limits: CD4+ contracting clones were found mainly in CM and EM, and CD8+ ones in EMRA. Clones that shrank (day 15 to 85) were balanced CD4/CD8, whereas later expanders leaned CD4+.

With respect to this clonotype: The antigen is undetermined.

From 5'RACE with constant-segment primers came TCR alpha and TCR beta cDNA libraries that carried sample barcodes and UMIs. TCRdb called the 5' RACE reads again in MiXCR, with one record for every CDR3 protein. The repertoire has a few hundred thousand distinct CDR3 sequences, 14% of them found once; the top ten carry approximately 22%. The germline gives CDR1 SGHTA, CDR2 FQGNSA. The CDR3 is 15 residues long. The V gene lost 5 bases and the J gene lost 0 bases, with 12 bases spanning the gap. The origin of this receptor is a man aged 18-30 years who had mild COVID-19 (a few samples of this study predate the infection). Cell type and time point are not known. Material for sequencing was PBMCs or a T cell subset sorted from them (not recorded which). The chain has TRBV7-2 and TRBJ2-3; TRBD1 might be the D (6 bases). CDR3 in DNA: TGTGCCAGCAGCCCAGACAGGTCTAGCACAGATACGCAGTATTTT. Residues: CASSPDRSSTDTQYF.